This paragraph covers one T cell receptor (beta chain) sequence. The antigen this receptor binds is unknown. Base qualities were left out, and no much larger clone turns up one base away. The data originate from a study of human CD4 T cells and Enterobacteriaceae (dated by TCRdb to about 2020). Results the study describes overall, beyond this receptor: Ex vivo, broadly cross-reactive clonotypes appeared more expanded than specific ones, with about 55% of the 19 and 21 of 34 in the top 5%. The only basis for inferring the reactivity of ex vivo clonotypes was matching nucleotide sequences to CFSE-low cultures from the same donors.

The ex vivo total memory CD4+ samples were sequenced at deep level, which gave a detection sensitivity of one cell in 200,000. Genomic DNA was extracted from cell pellets with the QIAamp DNA Micro Kit, and its quantity and purity were checked by spectrophotometry. The immunoSEQ multiplex PCR assay was used to amplify the TCR Vbeta CDR3 regions. The amplicons were sequenced on the Illumina HiSeq platform. The retrieved sequences were 87 nucleotides long and included the CDR3 region. Per the original workflow: Each unique productive TCR Vbeta nucleotide sequence counted as a clonotype and was quantified by productive template frequency from ImmunoSEQ Analyzer V3.0. Expanded clonotypes were defined by a threshold at the top 5th percentile of each frequency-ranked repertoire. Repertoire overlap was calculated as Chao-Jaccard with the R package fossil and was visualized by nonmetric multidimensional scaling with the R package MASS. TCRdb took this table from immuneACCESS and kept in-frame rearrangements with V and J called. Such tables lack part of the clones; where checked against another copy, unresolved V genes explain under half of the gap, and the rest is unexplained. Clone size and the V and J calls come from that table; the DNA yielded D and trimming. The sample table contains some 30,000 clones; only one count was recorded for about 80% of them. The ten biggest clones cover around 1.7% of the sample.

The CDR3 has 17 amino acids, counting the end cysteine and phenylalanine. Left in the record is the CDR3 DNA by itself, 51 bases read in frame from the first base. The trim is 4 bases for V and 5 bases for J, with a gap of 24 bases between the germline ends. From the germline V gene, CDR1 is SGDLS and CDR2 is YYNGEE. On a FACSAria III, memory CD4+ T cells were FACS-sorted to over 95% purity, defined as all CD4+ cells except CD45RA+CCR7+CD95- naive cells. Healthy donor blood was obtained from blood donation centers in Switzerland. Total CD4+ T cells and monocytes were enriched by positive selection with CD4 and CD14 magnetic microbeads. CD8+, CD14+, CD16+, CD56+, CD19+ and CD25-bright cells were excluded prior to sorting. In a couple of blood donors, total memory CD4+ T cells were sequenced directly ex vivo to assess in vivo expansion of bacteria-reactive clonotypes. Peripheral blood mononuclear cells were isolated from donor blood using Ficoll-Paque Plus.

The receptor was derived from a human donor in good health. This chain is built from TRBV9 and TRBJ2-5, with the D call perhaps TRBD1 or TRBD2, each one matching 5 bases. The specimen was memory CD4+ T cells from blood. Explained via the paper, the cell subset or site label denotes: total memory CD4 T cells sorted directly ex vivo, unstimulated. The CDR3 reads CASSSRRVGHGAETQYF. The nucleotides read TGTGCCAGCAGCTCACGTCGCGTGGGGCACGGGGCGGAGACCCAGTACTTC.